This TCR beta chain was sequenced during a study of T cell changes during pregnancy in multiple sclerosis. The CDR3 has 15 residues. Germline V gene data show CDR1 as LNHDA and CDR2 as SQIVND (reference sequence). Trimming at V came to 6 bases and at J to 2 bases, leaving 6 bases not matched to a gene. Clones were sequenced by immunoSEQ multiplex PCR, and TCRdb holds only the in-frame ones, with some missing. The sample yields some 37,000 clones, 85% to 95% seen once. The chain recombines TRBV19 with TRBJ1-5, with TRBD1 matching over 8 bases. The TCR sequence derives from a female donor in good health, enrolled as a control in a pregnancy study. The starting material was CD4+ T cells from peripheral blood mononuclear cells, obtained after pregnancy. The CDR3 here is CASRSGQGGNQPQHF. CDR3 coding DNA: TGTGCCAGTAGGAGCGGACAGGGCGGCAATCAGCCCCAGCATTTT.